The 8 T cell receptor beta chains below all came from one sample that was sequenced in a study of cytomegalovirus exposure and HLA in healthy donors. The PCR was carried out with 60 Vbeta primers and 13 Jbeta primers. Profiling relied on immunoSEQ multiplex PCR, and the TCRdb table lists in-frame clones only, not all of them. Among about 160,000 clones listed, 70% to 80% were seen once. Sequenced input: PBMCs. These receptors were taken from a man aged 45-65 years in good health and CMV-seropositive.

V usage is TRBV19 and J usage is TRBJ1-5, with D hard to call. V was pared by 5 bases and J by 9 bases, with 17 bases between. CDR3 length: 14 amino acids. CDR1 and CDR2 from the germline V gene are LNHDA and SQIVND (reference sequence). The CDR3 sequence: CASSPYFLGGPQHF. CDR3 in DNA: TGTGCCAGTAGTCCCTATTTCCTTGGAGGGCCCCAGCATTTT.

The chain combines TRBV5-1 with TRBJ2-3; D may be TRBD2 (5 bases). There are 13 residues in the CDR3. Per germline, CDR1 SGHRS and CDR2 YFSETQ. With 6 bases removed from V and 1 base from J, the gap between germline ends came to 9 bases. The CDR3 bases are TGCGCCAGCAACTCGCGGGGCACAGATACGCAGTATTTT. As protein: CASNSRGTDTQYF.

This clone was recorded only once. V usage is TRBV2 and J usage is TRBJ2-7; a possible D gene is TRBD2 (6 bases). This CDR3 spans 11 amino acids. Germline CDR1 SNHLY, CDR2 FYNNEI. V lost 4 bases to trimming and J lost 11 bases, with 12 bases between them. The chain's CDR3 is CASSVGGLEYF. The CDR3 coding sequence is TGTGCCAGCAGTGTCGGGGGTCTCGAGTACTTC. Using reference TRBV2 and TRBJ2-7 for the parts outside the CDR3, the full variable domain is EPEVTQTPSHQVTQMGQEVILRCVPISNHLYFYWYRQILGQKVEFLVSFYNNEISEKSEIFDDQFSVERPDGSNFTLKIRSTKLEDSAMYFCASSVGGLEYFGPGTRLTVT.

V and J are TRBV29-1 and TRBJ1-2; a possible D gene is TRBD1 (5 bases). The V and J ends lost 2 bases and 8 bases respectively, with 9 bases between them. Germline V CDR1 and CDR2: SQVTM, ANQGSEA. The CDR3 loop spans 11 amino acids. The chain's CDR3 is CSVERGSGYTF. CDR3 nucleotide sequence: TGCAGCGTTGAAAGGGGTAGCGGCTACACCTTC.

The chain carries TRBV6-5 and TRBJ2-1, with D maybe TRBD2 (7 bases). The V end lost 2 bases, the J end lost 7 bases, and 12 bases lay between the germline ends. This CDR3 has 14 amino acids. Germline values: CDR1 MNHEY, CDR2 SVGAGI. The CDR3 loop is CASSYGGAGNEQFF. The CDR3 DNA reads TGTGCCAGCAGTTACGGGGGGGCCGGGAATGAGCAGTTCTTC.

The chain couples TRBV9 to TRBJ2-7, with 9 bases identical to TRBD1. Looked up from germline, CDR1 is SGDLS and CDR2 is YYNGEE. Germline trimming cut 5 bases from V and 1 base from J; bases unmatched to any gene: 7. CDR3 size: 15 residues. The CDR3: CASSFGDRVSYEQYF. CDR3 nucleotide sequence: TGTGCCAGCAGTTTCGGGGACAGGGTGTCCTACGAGCAGTACTTC.

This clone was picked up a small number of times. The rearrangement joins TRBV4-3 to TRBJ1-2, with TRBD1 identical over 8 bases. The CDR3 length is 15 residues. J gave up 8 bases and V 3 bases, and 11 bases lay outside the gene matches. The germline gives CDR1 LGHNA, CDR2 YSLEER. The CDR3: CASSQAGQVFGGYTF. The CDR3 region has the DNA TGCGCCAGCAGCCAGGCGGGACAGGTTTTTGGAGGCTACACCTTC.

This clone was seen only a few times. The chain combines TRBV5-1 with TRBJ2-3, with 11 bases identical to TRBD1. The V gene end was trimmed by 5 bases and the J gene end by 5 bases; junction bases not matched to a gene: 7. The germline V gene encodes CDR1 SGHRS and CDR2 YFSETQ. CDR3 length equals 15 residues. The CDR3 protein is CASSSHGTGGDTQYF. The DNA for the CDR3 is TGCGCCAGCAGTTCGCACGGGACAGGGGGAGATACGCAGTATTTT.